Listed below are T cell receptor beta chains from one sample, sequenced in a study of blood T cell repertoires in COVID-19. Profiled with immunoSEQ multiplex PCR; TCRdb holds only in-frame clones, not every one. The sample lists 90,000 to 120,000 clones, approximately 90% occurring once. The material sequenced was peripheral blood. The receptors derive from a man aged 50 or older with active or convalescent COVID-19. Both conserved end residues are part of each CDR3. Fields, in order: D gene, V gene, CDR3 length, clone size, J gene, CDR3 DNA, CDR3 protein. The D gene is left open where the match is weak. Clone size is stated in some rows and not others, as once, few, many or a class when expanded.

D gene: TRBD1; V gene: TRBV29-1; CDR3 length: 13; clone size: .; J gene: TRBJ2-7; CDR3 DNA: TGCAGCGCTTTGGACAGGGTTTACTACGAGCAGTACTTC; CDR3 protein: CSALDRVYYEQYF
D gene: TRBD2; V gene: TRBV5-4; CDR3 length: 16; clone size: .; J gene: TRBJ2-7; CDR3 DNA: TGTGCCAGCAGCTCCGTGGCGGGAGGTTTTTCCTACGAGCAGTACTTC; CDR3 protein: CASSSVAGGFSYEQYF
D gene: .; V gene: TRBV28; CDR3 length: 15; clone size: .; J gene: TRBJ2-7; CDR3 DNA: TGTGCCAGCAGCGTCGACAGGCGATCTTCCTACGAGCAGTACTTC; CDR3 protein: CASSVDRRSSYEQYF
D gene: .; V gene: TRBV6-1; CDR3 length: 14; clone size: .; J gene: TRBJ2-7; CDR3 DNA: TGTGCCAGCAGTGAAATTCGGGAACACTACGAGCAGTACTTC; CDR3 protein: CASSEIREHYEQYF
D gene: TRBD2; V gene: TRBV3-1/TRBV3-2; CDR3 length: 14; clone size: .; J gene: TRBJ2-5; CDR3 DNA: TGTGCCAGCAGCCAAGCGGGAGGAGAAGAGACCCAGTACTTC; CDR3 protein: CASSQAGGEETQYF
D gene: .; V gene: TRBV4-3; CDR3 length: 16; clone size: .; J gene: TRBJ1-5; CDR3 DNA: TGCGCCAGCAGCCAAGATCTAGGACAGCCATCCCAACCCCAGCATTTT; CDR3 protein: CASSQDLGQPSQPQHF
D gene: .; V gene: TRBV18; CDR3 length: 16; clone size: .; J gene: TRBJ1-1; CDR3 DNA: TGTGCCAGCTCACCACCTTCGGCAGGGACATACACTGAAGCTTTCTTT; CDR3 protein: CASSPPSAGTYTEAFF
D gene: TRBD2; V gene: TRBV3-1/TRBV3-2; CDR3 length: 15; clone size: few; J gene: TRBJ2-7; CDR3 DNA: TGTGCCAGCAGCCAAGAGGGGCGGGAGAGGAACGAGCAGTACTTC; CDR3 protein: CASSQEGRERNEQYF
D gene: .; V gene: TRBV5-4; CDR3 length: 14; clone size: .; J gene: TRBJ2-5; CDR3 DNA: TGTGCCAGCAGCTTAGGAGGGTTTCGAGAGACCCAGTACTTC; CDR3 protein: CASSLGGFRETQYF
D gene: .; V gene: TRBV5-5; CDR3 length: 13; clone size: .; J gene: TRBJ2-1; CDR3 DNA: TGTGCCAGCAGCCCCTGGGACTTCAATGAGCAGTTCTTC; CDR3 protein: CASSPWDFNEQFF